The 9 T cell receptor beta chains listed next were all sequenced from one sample in a study of T cells in severe cutaneous drug reactions. Libraries were made by iRepertoire multiplex PCR with TCR subtype-specific primers for bulk and single-cell sequencing. TCRdb reprocessed the multiplex PCR reads, keeping one entry per CDR3 protein, no DNA. The table for this sample gives approximately 9,500 distinct CDR3 sequences. Sequenced patients had Stevens-Johnson syndrome or toxic epidermal necrolysis caused by carbamazepine. Sequences were obtained from cells from a skin blister. Receptor source: a human donor with Stevens-Johnson syndrome, a severe cutaneous drug reaction.

In terms of frequency, this clonotype is medium-sized. The V and J genes are TRBV27 and TRBJ2-7; as DNA is missing, the TRBD1 call by TCRdb cannot be tested. The CDR3 extends over 16 amino acids. Germline V lookup: CDR1 MNHEY, CDR2 SMNVEV (reference sequence). CDR3 in amino acids: CASSLTPRQGSYEQYF.

This chain connects TRBV11-3 to TRBJ2-1; the TRBD2 assignment by TCRdb is unverifiable without DNA. The CDR3 runs to 14 residues. Germline loops: CDR1 SGHNT, CDR2 YENEEA. CDR3: CASSRTNKNNEQFF.

The CDR3 spells CSAWDTLNTEAFF. V usage is TRBV20-1 and J usage is TRBJ1-1; TCRdb's D gene call, TRBD1, goes unchecked for lack of DNA. Looked up from germline, CDR1 is DFQATT and CDR2 is SNEGSKA (reference sequence). The CDR3 is 13 residues long.

The chain combines TRBV20-1 with TRBJ2-1; checking the TCRdb D call of TRBD1 is not possible without DNA. The CDR3 runs 15 residues. CDR1 is DFQATT, CDR2 SNEGSKA, per germline (reference sequence). CDR3 region: CSASLGTLAVSEQFF.

The chain employs TRBV20-1 and TRBJ2-3; the D call of TRBD1 rests on TCRdb alone, since no DNA is present to check it. This CDR3 has 15 residues. Per the germline V gene, CDR1 is DFQATT and CDR2 is SNEGSKA (reference sequence). CDR3 sequence reads: CSAIRGQGGSDTQYF.

This clonotype registers medium-sized (0.01 to 0.1%) by frequency. V gene TRBV20-1 combines with J gene TRBJ2-3. Germline CDR1 reads DFQATT; CDR2 reads SNEGSKA (reference sequence). CDR3 size: 13 residues. The CDR3: CSARDLWPDTQYF.

The chain is built from TRBV4-1 and TRBJ2-7; TCRdb gives TRBD1 as the D gene, but with no DNA this cannot be confirmed. The length of the CDR3 is 16 residues. Germline V lookup: CDR1 MGHRA, CDR2 YSYEKL. CDR3 sequence: CASSLAQGAYQNEQYF.

This chain joins TRBV20-1 and TRBJ1-2. Germline CDR1 is DFQATT and CDR2 is SNEGSKA (reference sequence). The CDR3 is made up of 14 amino acids. The CDR3 here is CSARVNGSNYGYTF.

The chain couples TRBV20-1 to TRBJ1-5; the TRBD1 assignment by TCRdb is unverifiable without DNA. This CDR3 spans 17 amino acids. Germline V lookup: CDR1 DFQATT, CDR2 SNEGSKA (reference sequence). CDR3 region: CSARRPGRSAPVQPQHF.